This TCR beta chain was identified in a study of patients and donors after allogeneic stem cell transplantation. MiXCR, applied by TCRdb to the RT-PCR reads, yields one record per CDR3 protein. This table holds roughly 230,000 distinct CDR3 sequences, 13% to 15% found once. V was pared by 2 bases and J by 5 bases, with 10 bases between. Germline V gene data show CDR1 as MNHEY and CDR2 as SVGAGI. The CDR3 consists of 14 residues. The gene calls are TRBV6-5 and TRBJ2-1; a possible D gene is TRBD2 (6 bases). This TCR came from a human donor who was either an allogeneic HSCT recipient or a stem cell or donor lymphocyte infusion donor (not recorded which). It is not recorded whose cells these are; they may come from a transplant donor. Sequencing was performed on blood, either unsorted or a sorted T cell fraction (not recorded which). CDR3 coding DNA: TGTGCCAGCAGTTACCGGGACTTGAACAATGAGCAGTTCTTC. It is translated as CASSYRDLNNEQFF.